This passage covers 12 T cell receptor beta chains from one sample sequenced in a study of cytomegalovirus exposure and HLA in healthy donors (dated by TCRdb to the late 2010s). Libraries were constructed by the immunoSEQ multiplex PCR assay. A mixture of 60 forward primers for TCR Vbeta segments and 13 reverse primers for TCR Jbeta segments was used in the multiplex PCR. TCRdb re-hosts the immuneACCESS table, in-frame sequences only. Its copies lack some clones; in the studies checked, an unresolved V gene accounts for under half of them, and the cause for the rest is not known. This sample comprises about 150,000 clones, roughly 9.6% of them detected only once. The top ten clonotypes cover roughly 7.2% of the sample. Specimen: PBMCs. Every receptor here comes from a woman aged 35 to 49 in good health and CMV-seropositive.

As regards this clone: Relative to the germline gene, one junction end is altered; a read error may explain this. The chain employs TRBV11-3 and TRBJ2-2, with D tentatively TRBD2 (6 bases). The length of the CDR3 is 15 residues. Germline V gives CDR1 SGHNT, CDR2 YENEEA. The CDR3 DNA follows: TGTGCCAGCGGCTTGGGCCAGGGAGGCACCGGGGAGCTGTTTTTT. It encodes CASGLGQGGTGELFF.

CDR3 sequence: CASSLAGLQGDEQYF. In nucleotides, the CDR3 is TGTGCCAGCAGCTTAGCGGGACTCCAAGGAGACGAGCAGTACTTC. The chain couples TRBV7-6 to TRBJ2-7, with TRBD2 as a possible D gene (6 bases). The CDR3 spans 15 residues. CDR1 is SGHVS, CDR2 FNYEAQ, per germline. Trimming took off 0 bases at V and 5 bases at J, with 14 bases between the two ends.

This clone was counted only a few times. V is TRBV5-4 and J is TRBJ2-3; D possibly corresponds to TRBD2 (6 bases). V was clipped by 4 bases and J by 2 bases, with 14 bases between them. Germline-derived CDR1 and CDR2 are SGHNT and YYREEE (reference sequence). This CDR3 comprises 15 residues. The CDR3 bases are TGTGCCAGCAGCAATGCCGGGACTCCCACAGATACGCAGTATTTT. Residues: CASSNAGTPTDTQYF.

This sequence joins TRBV4-2 and TRBJ1-4; maybe TRBD1 (6 bases). Germline V lookup: CDR1 LGHNA, CDR2 YNFKEQ. The V end was cut by 4 bases, the J end by 7 bases, with 13 bases between. The CDR3 extends over 14 amino acids. CDR3 DNA: TGTGCCAGCAGCCGGACAGCGTCTACTGAAAAACTGTTTTTT. It is translated as CASSRTASTEKLFF.

The chain uses TRBV4-1 and TRBJ2-5, with 12 positions matching TRBD2. The CDR3 is 15 amino acids. The junction had 3 bases not matched to a gene; V was cut back by 3 bases and J by 4 bases. Germline CDR1 is MGHRA and CDR2 is YSYEKL. Here the CDR3 DNA reads TGCGCCAGCAGCCAGGTGGGACTAGCGGGAGAGACCCAGTACTTC. It is translated as CASSQVGLAGETQYF.

This clone has only a few counts. The J gene is TRBJ2-7, the V gene TRBV5-1, with 7 bases aligning to TRBD2. CDR1 and CDR2 from the germline V gene are SGHRS and YFSETQ. Losses at the gene ends were 4 bases for V and 5 bases for J; bases not matched to a gene: 6. CDR3 length equals 13 residues. The CDR3 loop is CASSDGRGDEQYF. CDR3 nucleotide sequence: TGCGCCAGCAGCGACGGACGGGGGGACGAGCAGTACTTC.

The gene calls are TRBV5-1 and TRBJ2-7, with TRBD1 identical over 10 bases. The V and J ends lost 4 bases and 6 bases, in that order; junction bases with no gene match: 10. The V gene's germline CDR1 is SGHRS and CDR2 YFSETQ. The CDR3 covers 15 residues. CDR3 sequence reads: CASSPPGQGVGEQYF. CDR3 in DNA: TGCGCCAGCAGCCCCCCCGGACAGGGGGTTGGCGAGCAGTACTTC.

This clone has only a few counts. This chain connects TRBV2 to TRBJ1-5, with unresolved D. With 3 bases removed from V and 5 bases from J, the gap between germline ends came to 11 bases. There are 14 residues in the CDR3. CDR1 and CDR2 from the germline V gene are SNHLY and FYNNEI. CDR3 sequence reads: CASSDSLGDQPQHF. The CDR3 region has the DNA TGTGCCAGCAGTGACAGTCTGGGAGATCAGCCCCAGCATTTT.

The chain employs TRBV29-1 and TRBJ1-1; maybe TRBD1 (5 bases). CDR3 size: 13 residues. The ends were cut back, 5 bases at V and 1 base at J, with 11 bases in the middle. The germline V gene has CDR1 SQVTM and CDR2 ANQGSEA. The DNA of the CDR3 is TGCAGCGTTCGGGACTCCCCGAACACTGAAGCTTTCTTT. Translation gives CSVRDSPNTEAFF.

The chain joins TRBV10-3 to TRBJ1-1; 7 bases fit TRBD1. Germline V gene lookup returns CDR1 ENHRY and CDR2 SYGVKD. This CDR3 region has 13 residues. The V and J ends lost 8 bases and 0 bases, in that order; junction bases with no gene match: 3. The CDR3 DNA reads TGTGCCATCGGGGACAGCGTGAACACTGAAGCTTTCTTT. It is translated as CAIGDSVNTEAFF.

This chain connects TRBV12-5 to TRBJ2-7, with D tentatively TRBD1 (5 bases). Trimming removed 3 bases at V and 0 bases at J, with 18 bases between. Germline CDR1 LGHNT, CDR2 FRNRAP. The length of the CDR3 is 17 residues. The CDR3 region is CASGLESWGPSSYEQYF. CDR3 nucleotides: TGTGCTAGTGGTTTAGAATCTTGGGGCCCTAGCTCCTACGAGCAGTACTTC.

This clone was seen only a few times. This chain connects TRBV7-6 to TRBJ1-5, with D possibly matching TRBD1 (5 bases). The CDR3 loop spans 13 amino acids. Germline V lookup: CDR1 SGHVS, CDR2 FNYEAQ. V was pared by 11 bases and J by 3 bases, with 14 bases between. CDR3 protein: CASGGGVNQPQHF. CDR3 bases: TGTGCCTCCGGGGGAGGGGTCAATCAGCCCCAGCATTTT.